The 29 T cell receptor beta chains reported below all come from one sample, sequenced in a study of PD-1 blockade in classical Hodgkin lymphoma (dated by TCRdb to 2019 to 2021). This specimen's time point label, interpreted: cycle 2 day 1 (C2D1) of nivolumab. Relapse after autologous stem cell transplantation had occurred in all trial patients, and cohorts A, B and C were distinguished by prior brentuximab vedotin exposure. To prepare the library, the immunoSEQ multiplex PCR assay was applied. TCRdb holds this immuneACCESS table with in-frame rearrangements only. Some clones are missing; in checked studies, unresolved V genes explain under half, and the rest has no known cause. The sample table shows tens of thousands of clones, and more than 75% are seen once. Approximately 5.4% of the sample is taken by the ten largest. This sample comprised peripheral blood mononuclear cells (PBMCs), obtained before the second cycle of nivolumab. All receptors derive from a human donor with classical Hodgkin lymphoma.

J is TRBJ2-7 and V is TRBV6-5; D is tentatively TRBD1 or TRBD2 (5 bases each). Germline V CDR1 and CDR2: MNHEY, SVGAGI. The CDR3 runs to 14 residues. V was shortened by 6 bases and J by 3 bases, with 15 bases between the two germline ends. CDR3 DNA sequence: TGTGCCAGCAGCCGGGGCCCCCTAGACTACGAGCAGTACTTC. This sequence encodes CASSRGPLDYEQYF.

The V gene is TRBV6-6, the J gene TRBJ1-2; possible D gene TRBD1, 5 bases. Trimming stripped 8 bases from V and 8 bases from J, with 24 bases between. CDR1 MNHNY and CDR2 SVGAGI come from the germline V gene (reference sequence). The CDR3 totals 15 residues. DNA of the CDR3: TGTGCCAGCCTTCGTACCGGGACGCTTATGGAGGGCTACACCTTC. As protein: CASLRTGTLMEGYTF.

CDR3 residues: CASSPSGTGVSGELFF. The DNA of the CDR3 is TGTGCCAGCAGCCCCTCCGGGACAGGGGTCTCCGGGGAGCTGTTTTTT. This chain uses TRBV7-9 with TRBJ2-2; 10 nucleotides agree with TRBD1. This CDR3 spans 16 amino acids. Germline CDR1 and CDR2: SEHNR and FQNEAQ (reference sequence). V was clipped by 5 bases and J by 6 bases; unmatched bases: 9.

V is TRBV10-2 and J is TRBJ1-4, with TRBD1 matching 7 bases. This CDR3 is built from 15 residues. Per the germline V gene, CDR1 is WSHSY and CDR2 is SAAADI. V lost 8 bases and J lost 7; bases outside the gene matches: 13. As DNA, the CDR3 is TGCGCCAGCCAACTTGAGGGGGCAGGGAGTGAAAAACTGTTTTTT. Amino acid sequence: CASQLEGAGSEKLFF.

The chain is built from TRBV5-1 and TRBJ2-1; 7 nucleotides match TRBD2. Germline loops: CDR1 SGHRS, CDR2 YFSETQ. The CDR3 has 14 amino acids. V was pared by 2 bases and J by 5 bases, with 4 bases of the junction left unmatched. The CDR3 nucleotides are TGCGCCAGCAGCTTTTCCGGGGGGAACAATGAGCAGTTCTTC. Protein: CASSFSGGNNEQFF.

The genes are TRBV28 and TRBJ1-2; a possible D gene is TRBD1 (5 bases). V was shortened by 3 bases and J by 0 bases, with 8 bases between the two germline ends. The germline V gene has CDR1 MDHEN and CDR2 SYDVKM. CDR3 length equals 14 residues. CDR3: CASSFAGPNYGYTF. CDR3 DNA sequence: TGTGCCAGCAGTTTCGCAGGGCCTAACTATGGCTACACCTTC.

The chain combines TRBV7-9 with TRBJ2-1; unclear D gene. The germline V and J ends were trimmed by 8 bases and 7 bases, with 9 bases remaining between them. The CDR3 spans 11 residues. The germline gives CDR1 SEHNR, CDR2 FQNEAQ (reference sequence). The chain's CDR3 is CASASPNEQFF. The CDR3 nucleotides read TGTGCCAGCGCTTCACCTAATGAGCAGTTCTTC.

The chain couples TRBV7-8 to TRBJ1-2; TRBD1 agrees at 11 bases. The germline gives CDR1 SGHVS, CDR2 FQNEAQ. The V segment lost 7 bases and the J segment 5 bases; nucleotides outside the gene matches: 21. The CDR3 runs 19 residues. Here the CDR3 reads CASTAVGWDRGSRGYGYTF. The DNA for the CDR3 is TGTGCCAGCACTGCAGTTGGTTGGGACAGGGGGAGCCGCGGGTATGGCTACACCTTC.

The V call is TRBV5-1, the J call TRBJ2-2, with 8 bases fitting TRBD1. The CDR3 extends over 15 amino acids. Germline V gene sequence: CDR1 SGHRS, CDR2 YFSETQ. Losses at the gene ends were 3 bases for V and 2 bases for J; bases not matched to a gene: 3. CDR3 protein: CASSSTGVNTGELFF. In DNA form, the CDR3 reads TGCGCCAGCAGCTCGACAGGGGTCAACACCGGGGAGCTGTTTTTT.

This clone was detected only once. This sample includes further DNA sequences coding for the same CDR3. The chain has TRBV5-1 and TRBJ2-3, with D possibly called TRBD1 or TRBD2 (5 bases each). V lost 1 base, J lost 6 bases, and 12 bases lay in between. From germline, CDR1 is SGHRS and CDR2 YFSETQ. The CDR3 extends over 14 amino acids. The CDR3, as DNA: TGCGCCAGCAGCTTGCGGGCAGGGACGGATACGCAGTATTTT. This sequence encodes CASSLRAGTDTQYF.

J is TRBJ1-1 and V is TRBV18; D is possibly TRBD1 (5 bases). This CDR3 spans 16 amino acids. Germline V gene lookup returns CDR1 KGHSH and CDR2 LQKENI. V was cut by 3 bases and J by 3 bases, with 17 bases left in between. The CDR3 DNA reads as TGTGCCAGCTCACCTTCCGGAAGGGGCAGTGACACTGAAGCTTTCTTT. It translates to CASSPSGRGSDTEAFF.

As concerns this clone: A junction boundary mismatches the germline segment, possibly from a read error. The CDR3 DNA follows: TGTGCCAGCAGCCCAAGGCAAAGCACAAATACGCAGTATTTT. Translation: CASSPRQSTNTQYF. This chain links TRBV7-3 with TRBJ2-3; D not resolved. Germline lookup yields CDR1 SGHTA and CDR2 FQGTGA. The CDR3 consists of 14 residues.

The CDR3: CASSQGQGFYEQYF. In DNA form, the CDR3 reads TGTGCCAGCAGTCAAGGACAGGGGTTCTACGAGCAGTACTTC. This chain uses TRBV6-6 with TRBJ2-5, with 9 bases that match TRBD1. The end of the DNA fits TRBJ2-7 better, so the J call may be wrong. The CDR3 contains 14 residues. Germline CDR1 is MNHNY and CDR2 is SVGAGI (reference sequence).

The chain has TRBV5-4 and TRBJ2-3, with 9 bases identical to TRBD2. With 6 bases clipped from V and 2 bases from J, the junction kept 7 bases outside the gene matches. The CDR3 is 15 amino acids. Germline values: CDR1 SGHNT, CDR2 YYREEE (reference sequence). Here the CDR3 reads CASTKRLADTDTQYF. The CDR3 DNA follows: TGTGCCAGCACCAAGAGACTAGCGGACACAGATACGCAGTATTTT.

V gene TRBV4-1 combines with J gene TRBJ1-2, with 7 positions matching TRBD1. From germline, CDR1 is MGHRA and CDR2 YSYEKL. With 1 base clipped from V and 5 bases from J, the junction kept 7 bases outside the gene matches. The CDR3 is made up of 15 amino acids. The CDR3 here is CASSQVGTAGYGYTF. As DNA, the CDR3 is TGCGCCAGCAGCCAAGTAGGGACAGCCGGTTATGGCTACACCTTC.

This chain uses TRBV27 with TRBJ2-3; D not certain. CDR1 is MNHEY and CDR2 is SMNVEV in the germline V gene (reference sequence). V was pared by 5 bases and J by 2 bases, with 8 bases between. The length of the CDR3 is 13 residues. The CDR3 DNA reads TGTGCCAGCAGTCCCCGACTCACAGATACGCAGTATTTT. Encoded protein: CASSPRLTDTQYF.

V gene TRBV9 combines with J gene TRBJ1-3; D is undetermined. Germline loops: CDR1 SGDLS, CDR2 YYNGEE. Trimming left V 4 bases short and J 2 bases short, with 19 bases between. The CDR3 covers 17 residues. This chain's CDR3 is CASSSGYSLQTGNTIYF. The CDR3 region has the DNA TGTGCCAGCAGCTCCGGATACAGCTTACAAACTGGAAACACCATATATTTT.

V usage is TRBV6-6 and J usage is TRBJ2-5, with TRBD1 as a possible D gene (6 bases). The CDR3 covers 15 residues. Trimming cost V 0 bases and J 1 base, with 9 bases left between them. CDR1 is MNHNY and CDR2 is SVGAGI in the germline V gene (reference sequence). The CDR3 DNA reads TGTGCCAGCAGTTACTCCCGACAGGTCCAAGAGACCCAGTACTTC. It codes for CASSYSRQVQETQYF.

DNA for the CDR3: TGTGCCAGCAGTTTAAGAGGGGAGGGAGAAAAACTGTTTTTT. Translating gives CASSLRGEGEKLFF. This chain joins TRBV28 and TRBJ1-4; perhaps TRBD1 as D (5 bases). The germline V and J ends were trimmed by 2 bases and 8 bases, with 12 bases remaining between them. Germline lookup yields CDR1 MDHEN and CDR2 SYDVKM. The CDR3 contains 14 residues.

This chain uses TRBV6-8 with TRBJ2-1; D remains unclear. Germline assignment: CDR1 MNHGY and CDR2 SAAAGT. V lost 6 bases to trimming and J lost 0 bases, with 12 bases between them. The CDR3 sequence is 15 residues long. This CDR3 is CASSPGGSSYNEQFF. The DNA of the CDR3 is TGTGCCAGCAGCCCCGGCGGTAGCTCCTACAATGAGCAGTTCTTC.

The chain employs TRBV7-9 and TRBJ2-7, with D unclear. This CDR3 is 14 amino acids long. The germline CDR1 and CDR2 sequences are SEHNR and FQNEAQ (reference sequence). V was trimmed by 4 bases and J by 5 bases, leaving 15 bases between them. CDR3 protein: CASSSGRSDHEQYF. CDR3 sequence (DNA): TGTGCCAGCAGCTCGGGCCGTTCCGACCACGAGCAGTACTTC.

This chain joins TRBV28 and TRBJ2-5; 12 positions agree with TRBD2. The V gene's germline CDR1 is MDHEN and CDR2 SYDVKM. V lost 3 bases and J lost 2; bases outside the gene matches: 13. CDR3 length: 19 amino acids. CDR3 nucleotide sequence: TGTGCCAGCAGTTTTGCGGGGCTAGCGGGGGGGCCTTTACAAGAGACCCAGTACTTC. It codes for CASSFAGLAGGPLQETQYF. Using reference TRBV28 and TRBJ2-5 for the parts outside the CDR3, the full variable domain is DVKVTQSSRYLVKRTGEKVFLECVQDMDHENMFWYRQDPGLGLRLIYFSYDVKMKEKGDIPEGYSVSREKKERFSLILESASTNQTSMYLCASSFAGLAGGPLQETQYFGPGTRLLVL.

The chain has TRBV30 and TRBJ2-5; 14 positions agree with TRBD2. This CDR3 comprises 16 residues. Losses at the gene ends were 1 base for V and 4 bases for J; bases not matched to a gene: 5. From germline, CDR1 is GTSNPN and CDR2 SVGIG (reference sequence). Here the CDR3 DNA reads TGTGCCTGGAGTGGGACCGGGACTAGCGGGGGAGAGACCCAGTACTTC. It specifies CAWSGTGTSGGETQYF. The full variable domain, rest sourced from reference TRBV30 and TRBJ2-5, is SQTIHQWPATLVQPVGSPLSLECTVEGTSNPNLYWYRQAAGRGLQLLFYSVGIGQISSEVPQNLSASRPQDRQFILSSKKLLLSDSGFYLCAWSGTGTSGGETQYFGPGTRLLVL.

V usage is TRBV27 and J usage is TRBJ2-5; unclear D gene. The germline gives CDR1 MNHEY, CDR2 SMNVEV (reference sequence). This CDR3 comprises 17 residues. The V end was cut by 5 bases, the J end by 1 base, with 20 bases between. The CDR3 sequence is CASSPCGLESCQETQYF. The CDR3 DNA follows: TGTGCCAGCAGTCCTTGCGGCCTAGAGAGTTGCCAAGAGACCCAGTACTTC.

V usage is TRBV7-6 and J usage is TRBJ1-5, with 9 bases lining up with TRBD1. V lost 0 bases, J lost 6 bases, and 6 bases stayed unmatched. The CDR3 is 16 amino acids. Germline V gives CDR1 SGHVS, CDR2 FNYEAQ. The CDR3 DNA reads TGTGCCAGCAGCTTAGCGACAGGGGGGGGCGGTCAGCCCCAGCATTTT. Amino acid sequence: CASSLATGGGGQPQHF.

This sequence joins TRBV15 and TRBJ1-4, with D tentatively TRBD1 (6 bases). The CDR3 totals 15 residues. Germline values: CDR1 LNHNV, CDR2 YYDKDF (reference sequence). The ends were cut back, 0 bases at V and 6 bases at J, with 11 bases in the middle. Here the CDR3 DNA reads TGTGCCACCAGCAGAGAACGGACAGTTGATGAAAAACTGTTTTTT. This gives the protein CATSRERTVDEKLFF.

The chain has TRBV30 and TRBJ1-1; TRBD1 agrees at 12 bases. Germline CDR1 and CDR2: GTSNPN and SVGIG (reference sequence). This CDR3 contains 15 residues. The V segment lost 5 bases and the J segment 5 bases; nucleotides outside the gene matches: 9. The CDR3 spells CAWGRDRGLITEAFF. CDR3 nucleotides: TGTGCCTGGGGCCGGGACAGGGGGCTTATAACTGAAGCTTTCTTT.

On this clone itself: The same CDR3 can be traced to other DNA sequences in this sample. This chain links TRBV7-9 with TRBJ2-7; the match to TRBD1 covers 11 bases. The CDR3 is 15 amino acids. The germline CDR1 and CDR2 sequences are SEHNR and FQNEAQ (reference sequence). V lost 4 bases to trimming and J lost 4 bases; unmatched junction nucleotides: 6. CDR3 nucleotides: TGTGCCAGCAGCTCCCGGGACAGGGGGGTTTACGAGCAGTACTTC. This translates into CASSSRDRGVYEQYF.

This sequence joins TRBV7-9 and TRBJ1-1; 7 bases agree with TRBD1. The CDR3 has 17 amino acids. The V and J ends lost 4 bases and 3 bases, in that order; junction bases with no gene match: 14. From germline, CDR1 is SEHNR and CDR2 FQNEAQ (reference sequence). The CDR3 loop reads CASSSTDRATRDTEAFF. As DNA, the CDR3 is TGTGCCAGCAGCTCTACTGACAGGGCTACTCGGGACACTGAAGCTTTCTTT.